The present entry profiles one T cell receptor (beta chain) with its context. Its antigen remains unknown. The sample originates from a study of early T cells in non-severe SARS-CoV-2 infection. As for the study in general: Sequenced bulk RNA came from whole blood that was unsorted, and chains were unpaired. Study-level results: In VDJdb matching, anti-spike CD8 responses were favored while private and CD4 specificities went missing.

Researchers attached unique molecular identifiers to individual cDNA molecules. TCRdb processed the 5' RACE reads anew with MiXCR; each CDR3 protein has one entry. This table holds 70,000 to 95,000 distinct CDR3 sequences, around 11% found once. Trimming left V 1 base short and J 2 bases short, with 12 bases between. This CDR3 contains 16 residues. Germline V lookup: CDR1 SGHDN, CDR2 FVKESK. Input material: whole blood. The chain links TRBV14 to TRBJ2-1; D is undetermined. The receptor was isolated from an adult who was a healthcare worker with PCR-confirmed SARS-CoV-2 infection or an uninfected control (not recorded which). For the CDR3, the DNA is TGTGCCAGCAGCCAAGGGAAGATTATACCCTACAATGAGCAGTTCTTC. It translates to CASSQGKIIPYNEQFF.